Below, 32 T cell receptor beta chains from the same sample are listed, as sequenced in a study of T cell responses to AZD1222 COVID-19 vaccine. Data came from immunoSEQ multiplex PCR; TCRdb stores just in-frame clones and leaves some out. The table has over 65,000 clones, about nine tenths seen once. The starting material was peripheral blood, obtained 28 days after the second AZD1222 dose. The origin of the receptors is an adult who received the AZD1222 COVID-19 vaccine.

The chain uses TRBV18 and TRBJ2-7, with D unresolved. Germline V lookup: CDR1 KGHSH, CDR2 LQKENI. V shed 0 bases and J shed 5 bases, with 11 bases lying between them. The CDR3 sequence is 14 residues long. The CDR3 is CASSPPSRLHEQYF. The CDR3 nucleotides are TGTGCCAGCTCACCACCGAGCAGGCTCCACGAGCAGTACTTC.

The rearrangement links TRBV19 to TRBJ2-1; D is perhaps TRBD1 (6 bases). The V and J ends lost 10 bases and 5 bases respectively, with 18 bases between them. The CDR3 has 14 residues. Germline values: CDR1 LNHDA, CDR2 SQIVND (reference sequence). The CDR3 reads CATSPGVYDNEQFF. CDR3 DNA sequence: TGTGCCACCTCACCAGGGGTTTATGACAATGAGCAGTTCTTC.

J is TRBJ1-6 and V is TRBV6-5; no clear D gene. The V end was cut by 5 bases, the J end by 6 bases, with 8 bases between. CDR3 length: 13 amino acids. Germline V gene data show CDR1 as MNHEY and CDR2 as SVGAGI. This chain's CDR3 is CASSPGLNSPLHF. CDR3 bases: TGTGCCAGCAGTCCTGGACTTAATTCACCCCTCCACTTT.

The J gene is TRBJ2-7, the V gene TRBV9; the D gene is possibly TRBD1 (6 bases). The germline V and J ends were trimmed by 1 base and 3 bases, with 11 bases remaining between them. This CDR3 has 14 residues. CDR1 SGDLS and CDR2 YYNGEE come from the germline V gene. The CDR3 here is CASSVSGADYEQYF. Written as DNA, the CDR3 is TGTGCCAGCAGCGTATCAGGGGCCGACTACGAGCAGTACTTC.

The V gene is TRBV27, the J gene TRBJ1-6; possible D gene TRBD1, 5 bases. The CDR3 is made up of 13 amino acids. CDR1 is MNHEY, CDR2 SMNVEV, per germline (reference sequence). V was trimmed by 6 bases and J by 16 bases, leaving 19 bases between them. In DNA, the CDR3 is TGTGCCAGCAGGAGAACAGGTCCTTATGATCTCCACTTT. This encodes CASRRTGPYDLHF.

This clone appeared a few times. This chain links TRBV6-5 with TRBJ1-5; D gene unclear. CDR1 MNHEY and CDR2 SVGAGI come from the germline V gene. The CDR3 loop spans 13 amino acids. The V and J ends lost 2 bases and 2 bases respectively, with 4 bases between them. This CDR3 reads CASSYQGNQPQHF. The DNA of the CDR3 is TGTGCCAGCAGTTACCAGGGCAATCAGCCCCAGCATTTT.

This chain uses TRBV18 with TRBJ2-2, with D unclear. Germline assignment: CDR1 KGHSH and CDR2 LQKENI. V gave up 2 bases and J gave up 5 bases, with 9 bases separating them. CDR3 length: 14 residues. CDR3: CASSPVRQTGELFF. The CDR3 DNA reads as TGTGCCAGCTCACCAGTCAGGCAAACCGGGGAGCTGTTTTTT.

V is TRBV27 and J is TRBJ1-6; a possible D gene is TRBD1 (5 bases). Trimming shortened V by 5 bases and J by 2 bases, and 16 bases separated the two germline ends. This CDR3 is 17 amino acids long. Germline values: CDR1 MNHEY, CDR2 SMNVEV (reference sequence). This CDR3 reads CASSATGGVTYNSPLHF. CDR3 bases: TGTGCCAGCAGTGCCACCGGGGGGGTCACCTATAATTCACCCCTCCACTTT.

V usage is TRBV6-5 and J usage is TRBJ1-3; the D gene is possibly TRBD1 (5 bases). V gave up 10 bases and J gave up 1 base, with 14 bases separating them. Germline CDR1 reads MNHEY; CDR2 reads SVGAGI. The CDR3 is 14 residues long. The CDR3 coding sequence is TGTGCCACCCGATTGGGGGGGTCTGGAAACACCATATATTTT. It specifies CATRLGGSGNTIYF.

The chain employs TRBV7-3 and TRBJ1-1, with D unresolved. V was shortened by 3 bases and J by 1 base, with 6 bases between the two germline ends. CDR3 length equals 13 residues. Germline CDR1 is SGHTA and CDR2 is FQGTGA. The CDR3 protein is CASSLVGNTEAFF. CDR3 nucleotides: TGTGCCAGCAGCTTGGTAGGGAACACTGAAGCTTTCTTT. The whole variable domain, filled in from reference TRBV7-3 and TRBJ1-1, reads GAGVSQTPSNKVTEKGKYVELRCDPISGHTALYWYRQSLGQGPEFLIYFQGTGAADDSGLPNDRFFAVRPEGSVSTLKIQRTERGDSAVYLCASSLVGNTEAFFGQGTRLTVV.

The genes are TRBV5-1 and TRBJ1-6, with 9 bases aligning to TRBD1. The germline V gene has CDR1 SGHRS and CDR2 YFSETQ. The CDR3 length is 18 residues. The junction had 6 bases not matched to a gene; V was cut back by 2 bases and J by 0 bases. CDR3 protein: CASSLRGQGSSYNSPLHF. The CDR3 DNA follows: TGCGCCAGCAGCTTACGGGGACAGGGCAGCTCCTATAATTCACCCCTCCACTTT.

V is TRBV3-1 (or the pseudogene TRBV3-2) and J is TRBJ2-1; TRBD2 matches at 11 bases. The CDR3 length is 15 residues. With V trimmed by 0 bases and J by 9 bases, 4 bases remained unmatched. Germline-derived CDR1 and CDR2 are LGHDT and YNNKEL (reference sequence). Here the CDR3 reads CASSQDRLAGGEQFF. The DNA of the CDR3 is TGTGCCAGCAGCCAAGATCGCCTAGCGGGGGGTGAGCAGTTCTTC.

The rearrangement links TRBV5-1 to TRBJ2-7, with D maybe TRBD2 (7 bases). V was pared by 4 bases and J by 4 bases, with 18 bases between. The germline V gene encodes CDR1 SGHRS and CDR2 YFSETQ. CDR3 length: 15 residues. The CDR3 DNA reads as TGCGCCAGCAGCCCGGATCGGGGGGCGGGGTACGAGCAGTACTTC. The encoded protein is CASSPDRGAGYEQYF.

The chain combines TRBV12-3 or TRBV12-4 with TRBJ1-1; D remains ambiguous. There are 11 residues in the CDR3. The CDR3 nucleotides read TGTGCGTCGGCGGGAAACACTGAAGCTTTCTTT. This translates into CASAGNTEAFF.

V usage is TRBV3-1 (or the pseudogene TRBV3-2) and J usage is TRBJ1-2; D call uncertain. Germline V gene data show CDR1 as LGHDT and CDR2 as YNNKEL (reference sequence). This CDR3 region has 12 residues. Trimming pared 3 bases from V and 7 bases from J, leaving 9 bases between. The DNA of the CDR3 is TGTGCCAGCAGCCAGAGTGGCCGTGGCTACACCTTC. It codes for CASSQSGRGYTF.

CDR3 nucleotide sequence: TGTGCCGCGAGCGGCGATAATGAAAAACTGTTTTTT. Encoded protein: CAASGDNEKLFF. This rearrangement joins TRBV24-1 to TRBJ1-4; the D is unclear. The germline V gene has CDR1 KGHDR and CDR2 SFDVKD. The V and J ends lost 12 bases and 4 bases respectively, with 11 bases between them. The length of the CDR3 is 12 residues.

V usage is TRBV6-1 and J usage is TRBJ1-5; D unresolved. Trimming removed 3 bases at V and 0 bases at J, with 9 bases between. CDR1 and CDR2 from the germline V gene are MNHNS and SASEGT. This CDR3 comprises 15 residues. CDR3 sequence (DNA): TGTGCCAGCAGTGAGGTAGGGTTTAGCAATCAGCCCCAGCATTTT. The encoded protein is CASSEVGFSNQPQHF.

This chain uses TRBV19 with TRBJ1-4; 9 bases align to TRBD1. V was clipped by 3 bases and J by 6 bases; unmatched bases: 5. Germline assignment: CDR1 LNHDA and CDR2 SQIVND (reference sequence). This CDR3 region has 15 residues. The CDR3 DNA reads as TGTGCCAGTAGTATTTCTGGGACAGGGTATGAAAAACTGTTTTTT. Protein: CASSISGTGYEKLFF.

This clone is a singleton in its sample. The CDR3 DNA follows: TGTGCCAGCAGCGAAAACCGGGGCAGCTATGGCTACACCTTC. Its translation: CASSENRGSYGYTF. The V gene is TRBV2, the J gene TRBJ1-2; D perhaps matches TRBD1 (5 bases). The germline V and J ends were trimmed by 6 bases and 4 bases, with 15 bases remaining between them. The CDR3 is made up of 14 amino acids. The germline V gene encodes CDR1 SNHLY and CDR2 FYNNEI.

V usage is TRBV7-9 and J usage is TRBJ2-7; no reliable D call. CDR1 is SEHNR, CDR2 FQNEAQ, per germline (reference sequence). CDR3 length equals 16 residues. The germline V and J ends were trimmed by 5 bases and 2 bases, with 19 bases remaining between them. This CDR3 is CASSPPVGVDAYEQYF. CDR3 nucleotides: TGTGCCAGCAGCCCCCCGGTTGGGGTCGATGCCTACGAGCAGTACTTC.

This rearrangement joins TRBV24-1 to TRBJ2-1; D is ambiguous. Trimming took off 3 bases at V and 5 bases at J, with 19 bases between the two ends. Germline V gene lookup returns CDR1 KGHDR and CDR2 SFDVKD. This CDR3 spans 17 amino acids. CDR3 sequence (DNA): TGTGCCACCAGTGATAGTGGGTTGCGGATCAGTCACAATGAGCAGTTCTTC. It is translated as CATSDSGLRISHNEQFF.

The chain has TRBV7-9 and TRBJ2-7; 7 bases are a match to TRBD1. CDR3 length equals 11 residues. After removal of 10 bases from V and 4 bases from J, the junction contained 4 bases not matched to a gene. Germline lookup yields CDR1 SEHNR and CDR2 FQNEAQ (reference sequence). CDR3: CATQQGYEQYF. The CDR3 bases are TGTGCCACGCAACAGGGGTACGAGCAGTACTTC.

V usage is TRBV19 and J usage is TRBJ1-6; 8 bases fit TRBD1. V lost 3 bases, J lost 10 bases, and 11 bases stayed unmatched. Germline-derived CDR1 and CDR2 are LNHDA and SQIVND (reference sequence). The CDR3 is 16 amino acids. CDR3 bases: TGTGCCAGTAGTATCCAGGGGGCGAGGATCGGGTCACCCCTCCACTTT. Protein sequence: CASSIQGARIGSPLHF.

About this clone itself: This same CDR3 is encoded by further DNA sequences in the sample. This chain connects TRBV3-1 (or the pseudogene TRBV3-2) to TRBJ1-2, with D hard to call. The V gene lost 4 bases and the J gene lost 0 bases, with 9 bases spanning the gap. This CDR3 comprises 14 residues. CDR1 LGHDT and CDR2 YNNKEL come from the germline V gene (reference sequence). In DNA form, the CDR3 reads TGTGCCAGCAGCCGAATTACAGCTAACTATGGCTACACCTTC. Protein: CASSRITANYGYTF.

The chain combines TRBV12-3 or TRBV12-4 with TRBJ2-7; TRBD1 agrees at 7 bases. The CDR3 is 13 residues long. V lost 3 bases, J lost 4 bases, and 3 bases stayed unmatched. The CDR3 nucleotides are TGTGCCAGCAGTTTGACAGGGATTTACGAGCAGTACTTC. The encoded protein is CASSLTGIYEQYF.

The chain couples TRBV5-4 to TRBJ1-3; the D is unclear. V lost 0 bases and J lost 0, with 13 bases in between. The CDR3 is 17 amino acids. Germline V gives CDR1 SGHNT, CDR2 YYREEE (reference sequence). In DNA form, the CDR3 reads TGTGCCAGCAGCTTGGGGGTGTCAGCTCGCTCTGGAAACACCATATATTTT. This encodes CASSLGVSARSGNTIYF.

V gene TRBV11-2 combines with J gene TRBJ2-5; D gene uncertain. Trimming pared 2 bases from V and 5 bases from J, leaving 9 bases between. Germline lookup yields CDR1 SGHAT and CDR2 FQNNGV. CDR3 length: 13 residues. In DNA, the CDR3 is TGTGCCAGCAGCTTACCGATACTGGAGACCCAGTACTTC. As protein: CASSLPILETQYF.

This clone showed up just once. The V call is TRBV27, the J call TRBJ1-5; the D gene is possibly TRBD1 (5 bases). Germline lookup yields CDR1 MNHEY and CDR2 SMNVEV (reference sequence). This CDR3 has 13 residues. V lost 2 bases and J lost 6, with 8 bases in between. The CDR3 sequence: CASSLRGPQPQHF. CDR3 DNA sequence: TGTGCCAGCAGTTTAAGGGGTCCTCAGCCCCAGCATTTT.

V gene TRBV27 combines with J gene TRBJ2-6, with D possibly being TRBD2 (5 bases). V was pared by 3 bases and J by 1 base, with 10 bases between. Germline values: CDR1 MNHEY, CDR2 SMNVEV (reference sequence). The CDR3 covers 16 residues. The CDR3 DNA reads TGTGCCAGCAGTTTGTTGGACTCTTCTGGGGCCAACGTCCTGACTTTC. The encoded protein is CASSLLDSSGANVLTF. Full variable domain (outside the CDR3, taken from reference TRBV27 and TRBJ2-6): EAQVTQNPRYLITVTGKKLTVTCSQNMNHEYMSWYRQDPGLGLRQIYYSMNVEVTDKGDVPEGYKVSRKEKRNFPLILESPSPNQTSLYFCASSLLDSSGANVLTFGAGSRLTVL.

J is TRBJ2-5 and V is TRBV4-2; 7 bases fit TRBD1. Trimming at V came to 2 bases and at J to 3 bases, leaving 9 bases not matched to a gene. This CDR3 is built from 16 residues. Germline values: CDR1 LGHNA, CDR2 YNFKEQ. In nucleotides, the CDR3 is TGTGCCAGCAGCCAATTCACCCCTACAGGGGAAGAGACCCAGTACTTC. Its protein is CASSQFTPTGEETQYF.

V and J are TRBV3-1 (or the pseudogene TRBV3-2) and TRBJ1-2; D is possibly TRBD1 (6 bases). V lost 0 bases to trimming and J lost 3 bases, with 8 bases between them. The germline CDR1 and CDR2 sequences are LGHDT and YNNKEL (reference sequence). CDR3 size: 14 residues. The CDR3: CASSQDQGHYGYTF. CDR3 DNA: TGTGCCAGCAGCCAAGATCAGGGGCACTATGGCTACACCTTC.

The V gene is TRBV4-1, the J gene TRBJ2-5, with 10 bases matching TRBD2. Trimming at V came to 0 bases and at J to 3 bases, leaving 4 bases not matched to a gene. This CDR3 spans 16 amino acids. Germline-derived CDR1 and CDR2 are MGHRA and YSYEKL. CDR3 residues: CASSQDGTSGEETQYF. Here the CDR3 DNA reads TGCGCCAGCAGCCAAGATGGCACTAGCGGGGAAGAGACCCAGTACTTC.